A single sample gave rise to the 9 T cell receptor beta chains below, sequenced in a study of cytomegalovirus exposure and HLA in healthy donors. Clones were read by immunoSEQ multiplex PCR, and TCRdb kept only the in-frame ones, dropping some. The profile shows 70,000 to 75,000 clones, 94% of them singletons. The sequencing input was PBMCs. The receptors were sampled from a young woman in good health and CMV-seronegative.

This chain joins TRBV4-1 and TRBJ2-1; 12 bases agree with TRBD2. V lost 0 bases, J lost 8 bases, and 11 bases stayed unmatched. Looked up from germline, CDR1 is MGHRA and CDR2 is YSYEKL. This CDR3 has 18 residues. CDR3 in amino acids: CASSQDDQLAGGDYEQFF. CDR3 DNA sequence: TGCGCCAGCAGCCAAGATGACCAACTAGCGGGAGGTGATTATGAGCAGTTCTTC.

The chain couples TRBV7-9 to TRBJ2-3, with TRBD1 matching over 7 bases. Germline assignment: CDR1 SEHNR and CDR2 FQNEAQ (reference sequence). V gave up 7 bases and J gave up 1 base; unmatched junction bases: 5. The length of the CDR3 is 14 residues. The CDR3: CASTQQGRTDTQYF. The CDR3 nucleotides read TGTGCCAGCACCCAACAGGGGCGCACAGATACGCAGTATTTT.

The gene calls are TRBV7-8 and TRBJ2-1, with 7 bases lining up with TRBD1. V lost 5 bases, J lost 2 bases, and 9 bases stayed unmatched. CDR1 and CDR2 (germline): SGHVS, FQNEAQ. There are 16 residues in the CDR3. The CDR3 bases are TGTGCCAGCAGCCCCCGACAGGGCACTACCTACAATGAGCAGTTCTTC. Translating gives CASSPRQGTTYNEQFF.

The CDR3 is CATSEGTGGSYEQYF. CDR3 in DNA: TGTGCCACCAGCGAAGGGACAGGGGGGTCCTACGAGCAGTACTTC. The chain employs TRBV15 and TRBJ2-7, with 11 bases lining up with TRBD1. The CDR3 is 15 residues long. Unmatched junction bases numbered 4, after V lost 5 bases and J lost 1 base. Germline lookup yields CDR1 LNHNV and CDR2 YYDKDF (reference sequence). Variable domain in full (rest from reference TRBV15 and TRBJ2-7): DAMVIQNPRYQVTQFGKPVTLSCSQTLNHNVMYWYQQKSSQAPKLLFHYYDKDFNNEADTPDNFQSRRPNTSFCFLDIRSPGLGDTAMYLCATSEGTGGSYEQYFGPGTRLTVT.

The chain couples TRBV9 to TRBJ1-1; possible D gene TRBD1, 5 bases. Germline lookup yields CDR1 SGDLS and CDR2 YYNGEE. CDR3 length: 14 residues. Trimming took off 4 bases at V and 0 bases at J, with 10 bases between the two ends. The chain's CDR3 is CASSPRDLNTEAFF. For the CDR3, the DNA is TGTGCCAGCAGCCCACGGGACTTGAACACTGAAGCTTTCTTT.

The chain joins TRBV28 to TRBJ2-5, with a weak D call TRBD1 (6 bases). Looked up from germline, CDR1 is MDHEN and CDR2 is SYDVKM. This CDR3 contains 15 residues. V gave up 3 bases and J gave up 5 bases, with 16 bases separating them. The CDR3, as DNA: TGTGCCAGCAGTTTGCCACAGGGCCCTATGGAGACCCAGTACTTC. Protein sequence: CASSLPQGPMETQYF.

This clone was picked up one time. This sequence joins TRBV9 and TRBJ2-7, with 7 nucleotides matching TRBD1. In germline, CDR1 is SGDLS, CDR2 YYNGEE. With 4 bases clipped from V and 1 base from J, the junction kept 8 bases outside the gene matches. There are 15 residues in the CDR3. CDR3 in amino acids: CASSPEGARSYEQYF. The CDR3 DNA is TGTGCCAGCAGCCCCGAGGGGGCACGTTCCTACGAGCAGTACTTC.

J is TRBJ2-1 and V is TRBV10-2; no clear D gene. The V and J ends lost 2 bases and 7 bases respectively, with 9 bases between them. The CDR3 spans 13 residues. Looked up from germline, CDR1 is WSHSY and CDR2 is SAAADI. The CDR3 reads CASSEDGWNEQFF. Here the CDR3 DNA reads TGCGCCAGCAGTGAGGACGGGTGGAATGAGCAGTTCTTC.

The chain is built from TRBV6-5 and TRBJ2-3, with D perhaps matching TRBD1 (6 bases). There are 14 residues in the CDR3. Germline loops: CDR1 MNHEY, CDR2 SVGAGI. Trimming took off 4 bases at V and 4 bases at J, with 12 bases between the two ends. The DNA for the CDR3 is TGTGCCAGCAGTTTAAGTGCAGGGGCAGATACGCAGTATTTT. Amino acids: CASSLSAGADTQYF.